Below are 28 T cell receptor beta chains sequenced from a single sample in a study of CD8 T cells in Susac syndrome. With random hexamers, reverse transcription was performed on about 0.5 to 1 ug of RNA. TCRdb fed the immunoSEQ multiplex PCR reads into MiXCR, producing one record per CDR3 protein. The sample contains 330,000 or so distinct CDR3 sequences, 70% to 90% of which appear only once. The specimen sequenced was CD8+ T cells from PBMCs. The receptor source for this set is a human donor with multiple sclerosis.

The V call is TRBV7-9, the J call TRBJ2-2, with TRBD2 identical over 7 bases. CDR1 and CDR2 from the germline V gene are SEHNR and FQNEAQ (reference sequence). The CDR3 is 15 residues long. The junction had 4 bases not matched to a gene; V was cut back by 5 bases and J by 1 base. This chain's CDR3 is CASSILAENTGELFF. The CDR3 DNA sequence: TGTGCCAGCAGCATTCTAGCGGAGAACACCGGGGAGCTGTTTTTT.

The chain has TRBV28 and TRBJ1-5; D might be TRBD1 (5 bases). Trimming cost V 4 bases and J 0 bases, with 16 bases left between them. CDR1 is MDHEN and CDR2 is SYDVKM in the germline V gene. This CDR3 contains 17 residues. CDR3 sequence: CASSSIQDMYSNQPQHF. The CDR3 nucleotides are TGTGCCAGCAGTTCGATTCAGGACATGTATAGCAATCAGCCCCAGCATTTT.

This clonotype was seen a handful of times. The chain recombines TRBV28 with TRBJ2-1, with 10 bases that match TRBD2. CDR1 MDHEN and CDR2 SYDVKM come from the germline V gene. V lost 3 bases and J lost 3; bases outside the gene matches: 5. The CDR3 contains 16 residues. The CDR3 DNA sequence: TGTGCCAGCAGTTTTCTCACTAGCGGGAACTACAATGAGCAGTTCTTC. Amino acid sequence: CASSFLTSGNYNEQFF.

The chain is built from TRBV12-3 or TRBV12-4 and TRBJ1-5; 9 nucleotides agree with TRBD1. The CDR3 runs to 15 residues. The J segment lost 5 bases and the V segment lost 5 bases, leaving 7 bases of the junction unmatched. The CDR3 DNA follows: TGTGCCAGCAGTGATCTACAGGGGGCCGATCAGCCCCAGCATTTT. It codes for CASSDLQGADQPQHF.

The chain combines TRBV11-2 with TRBJ1-1; no definite D call. V was cut by 2 bases and J by 0 bases, with 13 bases left in between. Germline lookup yields CDR1 SGHAT and CDR2 FQNNGV. The CDR3 totals 16 residues. The CDR3 sequence is CASSLYEGAMNTEAFF. The CDR3, as DNA: TGTGCCAGCAGCTTATATGAGGGAGCCATGAACACTGAAGCTTTCTTT.

The chain links TRBV23-1 to TRBJ2-7; a weak D match, TRBD1 (6 bases). Being an ORF, TRBV23-1 has a function that is uncertain. This CDR3 is built from 16 residues. Trimming left V 3 bases short and J 4 bases short, with 19 bases between. CDR3 bases: TGCGCCAGCAGTCACGTATCCGGGACACAACTATACGAGCAGTACTTC. The encoded protein is CASSHVSGTQLYEQYF.

The chain recombines TRBV20-1 with TRBJ2-3; perhaps TRBD1 as D (6 bases). Trimming shortened V by 1 base and J by 3 bases, and 14 bases separated the two germline ends. Per the germline V gene, CDR1 is DFQATT and CDR2 is SNEGSKA (reference sequence). The CDR3 runs to 15 residues. The CDR3 DNA reads TGCAGTGCTAGAGGGTGGGCCAGGGGTACAGATACGCAGTATTTT. Amino acids: CSARGWARGTDTQYF.

This chain connects TRBV9 to TRBJ1-1; possibly TRBD1 for D (5 bases). CDR1 is SGDLS, CDR2 YYNGEE, per germline. With 2 bases removed from V and 0 bases from J, the gap between germline ends came to 11 bases. The CDR3 extends over 15 amino acids. The CDR3 nucleotides read TGTGCCAGCAGCGTGGGACGGATCATGAACACTGAAGCTTTCTTT. Protein sequence: CASSVGRIMNTEAFF. The full variable domain, with the rest looked up from reference TRBV9 and TRBJ1-1, is DSGVTQTPKHLITATGQRVTLRCSPRSGDLSVYWYQQSLDQGLQFLIQYYNGEERAKGNILERFSAQQFPDLHSELNLSSLELGDSALYFCASSVGRIMNTEAFFGQGTRLTVV.

The rearrangement uses TRBV7-2 and TRBJ1-5, with D possibly TRBD1 on 5 matching bases. Per the germline V gene, CDR1 is SGHTA and CDR2 is FQGNSA. The CDR3 has 16 amino acids. Trimming shortened V by 5 bases and J by 0 bases, and 14 bases separated the two germline ends. The CDR3 DNA reads TGTGCCAGCAGCAATTACAGGACCCATAGCAATCAGCCCCAGCATTTT. Encoded protein: CASSNYRTHSNQPQHF. Full variable domain (missing parts from reference TRBV7-2 and TRBJ1-5): GAGVSQSPSNKVTEKGKDVELRCDPISGHTALYWYRQSLGQGLEFLIYFQGNSAPDKSGLPSDRFSAERTGGSVSTLTIQRTQQEDSAVYLCASSNYRTHSNQPQHFGDGTRLSIL.

The count of this clonotype is one. The rearrangement links TRBV20-1 to TRBJ2-1, with 10 bases aligning to TRBD2. CDR3 length: 18 amino acids. Germline V gene lookup returns CDR1 DFQATT and CDR2 SNEGSKA (reference sequence). The J segment lost 2 bases and the V segment lost 0 bases, leaving 10 bases of the junction unmatched. CDR3 sequence: CSARDRASGSKTYNEQFF. In DNA, the CDR3 is TGCAGTGCTAGAGATCGGGCTAGCGGGAGTAAGACCTACAATGAGCAGTTCTTC.

The chain uses TRBV6-5 and TRBJ2-7; no firm D call. This CDR3 comprises 14 residues. Germline CDR1 MNHEY, CDR2 SVGAGI. Trimming took 4 bases from V and 0 from J, leaving 10 bases between them. The CDR3 nucleotides are TGTGCCAGCAGTTCCCCGGAAAGCTCCTACGAGCAGTACTTC. It is translated as CASSSPESSYEQYF.

V gene TRBV6-1 combines with J gene TRBJ2-5; a weak D match, TRBD2 (5 bases). Trimming cost V 7 bases and J 0 bases, with 6 bases left between them. This CDR3 is built from 12 residues. Germline V lookup: CDR1 MNHNS, CDR2 SASEGT. The CDR3 bases are TGTGCCAGCATAGCGTACCAAGAGACCCAGTACTTC. Translation: CASIAYQETQYF.

The sample holds a few counts of this clonotype. The rearrangement uses TRBV6-2 or TRBV6-3 and TRBJ2-7; D is unresolved. The germline V gene has CDR1 MNHEY and CDR2 SVGEGT. V shed 5 bases and J shed 2 bases, with 4 bases lying between them. The CDR3 has 11 residues. CDR3 nucleotide sequence: TGTGCCAGCAGTCGCCCCTACGAGCAGTACTTC. Protein sequence: CASSRPYEQYF.

The chain has TRBV19 and TRBJ1-2; 9 nucleotides match TRBD1. J gave up 5 bases and V 5 bases, and 18 bases lay outside the gene matches. CDR1 and CDR2 (germline): LNHDA, SQIVND (reference sequence). CDR3 size: 18 residues. This CDR3 is CASSPLSSGQGGWYGYTF. CDR3 bases: TGTGCCAGTAGTCCTCTATCCTCGGGACAGGGCGGATGGTATGGCTACACCTTC.

The chain couples TRBV15 to TRBJ2-7; no definite D call. The CDR3 spans 15 residues. The V and J ends lost 0 bases and 6 bases respectively, with 15 bases between them. CDR1 is LNHNV, CDR2 YYDKDF, per germline (reference sequence). The CDR3 region is CATSRDEAQPCEQYF. CDR3 coding DNA: TGTGCCACCAGCAGAGATGAGGCTCAGCCCTGCGAGCAGTACTTC.

This CDR3 reads CAWSHYTEAFF. The CDR3 DNA is TGTGCCTGGAGCCACTACACTGAAGCTTTCTTT. The J gene is TRBJ1-1, the V gene TRBV30, with no clear D. Germline V gene data show CDR1 as GTSNPN and CDR2 as SVGIG (reference sequence). Deletions cut 3 bases from V and 3 bases from J, with 5 bases between. The CDR3 is made up of 11 amino acids.

This sequence joins TRBV24-1 and TRBJ2-2; 7 nucleotides match TRBD1. Per germline, CDR1 KGHDR and CDR2 SFDVKD. V was pared by 10 bases and J by 3 bases, with 10 bases of the junction left unmatched. The CDR3 has 15 residues. CDR3 sequence (DNA): TGTGCCACTGCAGACAGGGTTGCGGACACCGGGGAGCTGTTTTTT. It encodes CATADRVADTGELFF.

This chain joins TRBV29-1 and TRBJ2-7, with a weak D call TRBD1 (6 bases). From germline, CDR1 is SQVTM and CDR2 ANQGSEA. This CDR3 region has 13 residues. Trimming shortened V by 4 bases and J by 5 bases, and 15 bases separated the two germline ends. Here the CDR3 DNA reads TGCAGCGTTGTAACCCAGGGGTTTGACGAGCAGTACTTC. It yields the protein CSVVTQGFDEQYF.

The chain uses TRBV4-3 and TRBJ2-3; 10 bases are shared with TRBD1. Germline V gene data show CDR1 as LGHNA and CDR2 as YSLEER. This CDR3 has 16 amino acids. The ends lost 3 bases at V and 3 bases at J; junction bases unmatched: 6. In nucleotides, the CDR3 is TGCGCCAGCAGCCAGGACAGGGGGAGCGGGACAGATACGCAGTATTTT. Its translation is CASSQDRGSGTDTQYF.

The chain combines TRBV5-6 with TRBJ2-3, with 7 positions matching TRBD2. Germline V gene lookup returns CDR1 SGHDT and CDR2 YYEEEE. V was clipped by 4 bases and J by 5 bases; unmatched bases: 10. This CDR3 is 15 amino acids long. The CDR3 DNA reads TGTGCCAGCAGCATGGGACTACCTCAGGGAGATACGCAGTATTTT. Its protein product is CASSMGLPQGDTQYF.

This clonotype came up once. The chain is built from TRBV10-2 and TRBJ2-1; 13 nucleotides line up with TRBD2. Germline CDR1 is WSHSY and CDR2 is SAAADI. V lost 6 bases and J lost 6; bases outside the gene matches: 5. The CDR3 consists of 15 residues. The CDR3, as DNA: TGCGCCAGCAGATTAGGACTAGCGGGAGTCAATGAGCAGTTCTTC. The encoded protein is CASRLGLAGVNEQFF.

The CDR3: CASSFKYSYEQYF. CDR3 nucleotide sequence: TGTGCCAGCAGTTTTAAATACTCCTACGAGCAGTACTTC. The rearrangement joins TRBV12-3 or TRBV12-4 to TRBJ2-7; no firm D call. The V gene lost 3 bases and the J gene lost 0 bases, with 6 bases spanning the gap. CDR3 size: 13 residues.

The rearrangement uses TRBV28 and TRBJ2-5; D could derive from TRBD1 or TRBD2 (5 bases each). V lost 1 base and J lost 2, with 14 bases in between. The CDR3 is 16 residues long. Germline values: CDR1 MDHEN, CDR2 SYDVKM. CDR3 sequence: CASSLSANWGQETQYF. CDR3 nucleotides: TGTGCCAGCAGTTTATCGGCCAATTGGGGGCAAGAGACCCAGTACTTC.

This chain uses TRBV30 with TRBJ2-1, with 11 bases identical to TRBD2. The CDR3 spans 17 residues. Germline lookup yields CDR1 GTSNPN and CDR2 SVGIG (reference sequence). Unmatched junction bases numbered 15, after V lost 5 bases and J lost 6 bases. In DNA, the CDR3 is TGTGCCTGGCGCTCTGGGGTAGCGGGAGGGTTCGGCAATGAGCAGTTCTTC. As protein: CAWRSGVAGGFGNEQFF.

V is TRBV14 and J is TRBJ2-1; 7 bases are shared with TRBD1. The ends lost 8 bases at V and 5 bases at J; junction bases unmatched: 9. The CDR3 sequence is 14 residues long. Germline CDR1 is SGHDN and CDR2 is FVKESK. CDR3 sequence reads: CASGSRQGHNEQFF. DNA of the CDR3: TGTGCCAGCGGCAGCAGACAGGGCCACAATGAGCAGTTCTTC.

The V gene is TRBV27, the J gene TRBJ2-3, with D tentatively TRBD1 or TRBD2 (5 bases each). V lost 5 bases and J lost 4, with 13 bases in between. CDR1 is MNHEY, CDR2 SMNVEV, per germline (reference sequence). The CDR3 contains 14 residues. The DNA for the CDR3 is TGTGCCAGCAGTGACAACGGGGACCCAGATACGCAGTATTTT. It yields the protein CASSDNGDPDTQYF.

The V call is TRBV10-2, the J call TRBJ1-5, with D possibly matching TRBD1 (6 bases). Between the trimmed V and J ends, which lost 5 bases and 2 bases, there was a span of 10 bases. The CDR3 is 14 residues long. Germline values: CDR1 WSHSY, CDR2 SAAADI. The CDR3 DNA reads TGCGCCAGCAGTAGGGGGAATGGCAATCAGCCCCAGCATTTT. This encodes CASSRGNGNQPQHF.

This chain connects TRBV21-1 to TRBJ2-1; the D call of TRBD1 is as the table states it, not checked on the DNA. TRBV21-1 is reported as a pseudogene. The CDR3 extends over 15 amino acids. The CDR3 reads CASSKPGQGDNEQFF. The CDR3 DNA reads TGTGCCAGCAGCAAACCGGGACAGGGAGACAATGAGCAGTTCTTC.